The entry below describes one TCR beta chain. The junction does not match germline at one end; this may be a read error. The data stem from a study of T cells in Graves' hyperthyroidism and ophthalmopathy. From germline, CDR1 is MNHEY and CDR2 SMNVEV (reference sequence). The CDR3 totals 13 residues. The TCR beta CDR3 regions underwent amplification using RNA transcripts as the source. Primed by the HTBI set, a first-round RT-PCR was run on the TCR CDR3. MiXCR, applied by TCRdb to the multiplex PCR reads, yields one record per CDR3 protein. The repertoire holds almost 350,000 distinct CDR3 sequences, with roughly 20% as singletons.

The material sequenced was blood. This chain uses TRBV27 with TRBJ1-5; D may be TRBD1 (6 bases). The receptor was isolated from a woman between 40 and 50 years old with Graves' ophthalmopathy. This chain's CDR3 is CASRPGANQPQLF. DNA of the CDR3: TGTGCCAGCAGACCGGGGGCCAATCAGCCCCAGCTTTTT.